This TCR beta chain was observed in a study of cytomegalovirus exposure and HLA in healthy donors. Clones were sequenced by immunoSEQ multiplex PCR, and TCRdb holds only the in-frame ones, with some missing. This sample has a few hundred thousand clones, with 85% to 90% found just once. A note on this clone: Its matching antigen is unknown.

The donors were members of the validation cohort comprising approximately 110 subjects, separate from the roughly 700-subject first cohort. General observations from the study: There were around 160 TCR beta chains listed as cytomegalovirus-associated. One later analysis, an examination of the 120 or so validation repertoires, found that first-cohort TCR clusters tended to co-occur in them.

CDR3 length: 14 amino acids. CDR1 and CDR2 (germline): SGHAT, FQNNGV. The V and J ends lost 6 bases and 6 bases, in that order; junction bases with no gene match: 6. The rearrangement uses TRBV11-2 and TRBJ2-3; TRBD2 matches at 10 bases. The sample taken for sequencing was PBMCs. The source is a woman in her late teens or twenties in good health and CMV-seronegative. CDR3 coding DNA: TGTGCCAGCAGAGTTGGGACTAGCGCGGATACGCAGTATTTT. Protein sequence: CASRVGTSADTQYF.